These 23 T cell receptor beta chains were all obtained from the same sample, sequenced in a study of blood T cell repertoires in COVID-19. Produced via immunoSEQ multiplex PCR; TCRdb's table is partial and in-frame only. Of approximately 130,000 clones listed, approximately 87% are singletons. The specimen sequenced was peripheral blood. These receptors all come from a man between 45 and 60 years old with acute or convalescent COVID-19.

The V gene is TRBV27, the J gene TRBJ2-5; D possibly corresponds to TRBD1 (7 bases). V shed 10 bases and J shed 3 bases, with 15 bases lying between them. This CDR3 spans 13 amino acids. From germline, CDR1 is MNHEY and CDR2 SMNVEV (reference sequence). DNA for the CDR3: TGTGCCACCACAGGGGACTTCGAAGAGACCCAGTACTTC. Translation gives CATTGDFEETQYF.

The chain carries TRBV9 and TRBJ2-7; D gene unclear. The length of the CDR3 is 15 residues. In germline, CDR1 is SGDLS, CDR2 YYNGEE. V gave up 4 bases and J gave up 3 bases, with 17 bases separating them. The CDR3 is CASSSRSDADYEQYF. The CDR3 region has the DNA TGTGCCAGCAGCTCGCGGTCAGATGCCGACTACGAGCAGTACTTC.

This clone came up a few times. The chain uses TRBV7-9 and TRBJ1-6; D gene uncertain. Germline CDR1 SEHNR, CDR2 FQNEAQ (reference sequence). The CDR3 loop spans 14 amino acids. The germline V and J ends were trimmed by 0 bases and 6 bases, with 6 bases remaining between them. CDR3 coding DNA: TGTGCCAGCAGCTTAGCGACGGGTAATTCACCCCTCCACTTT. Translated: CASSLATGNSPLHF.

This clone was picked up one time. The chain recombines TRBV19 with TRBJ1-1, with TRBD1 matching 9 bases. The length of the CDR3 is 15 residues. Germline loops: CDR1 LNHDA, CDR2 SQIVND (reference sequence). The junction had 8 bases not matched to a gene; V was cut back by 4 bases and J by 5 bases. The CDR3 sequence is CASSTQTGTGTEAFF. The CDR3 DNA follows: TGTGCCAGTAGTACCCAAACCGGGACAGGGACTGAAGCTTTCTTT.

The chain combines TRBV10-3 with TRBJ1-1; D might be TRBD1 (5 bases). V was trimmed by 6 bases and J by 1 base, leaving 9 bases between them. Germline V lookup: CDR1 ENHRY, CDR2 SYGVKD. This CDR3 spans 13 amino acids. CDR3 nucleotides: TGTGCCATCAGGGGGGGGTGGAACACTGAAGCTTTCTTT. Protein sequence: CAIRGGWNTEAFF.

The V call is TRBV12-3 or TRBV12-4, the J call TRBJ2-7, with TRBD1 identical over 8 bases. Losses at the gene ends were 5 bases for V and 3 bases for J; bases not matched to a gene: 3. The CDR3 runs to 13 residues. The CDR3 sequence is CASSPTGDYEQYF. As DNA, the CDR3 is TGTGCCAGCAGTCCGACAGGGGACTACGAGCAGTACTTC.

This chain joins TRBV19 and TRBJ2-7; 7 nucleotides line up with TRBD1. The germline CDR1 and CDR2 sequences are LNHDA and SQIVND (reference sequence). Trimming removed 10 bases from V and 1 base from J; junction bases left unmatched: 4. The CDR3 has 12 residues. CDR3 protein: CANNRGSYEQYF. The CDR3 region has the DNA TGTGCCAATAACAGGGGTTCCTACGAGCAGTACTTC. Based on the CDR3 plus reference TRBV19 and TRBJ2-7, the full variable domain is DGGITQSPKYLFRKEGQNVTLSCEQNLNHDAMYWYRQDPGQGLRLIYYSQIVNDFQKGDIAEGYSVSREKKESFPLTVTSAQKNPTAFYLCANNRGSYEQYFGPGTRLTVT.

This chain uses TRBV19 with TRBJ1-1; a weak D match, TRBD1 (5 bases). Trimming took off 6 bases at V and 1 base at J, with 15 bases between the two ends. This CDR3 comprises 15 residues. Germline assignment: CDR1 LNHDA and CDR2 SQIVND (reference sequence). The CDR3, as DNA: TGTGCCAGTAGACCCTTAGGGGCAGGGAACACTGAAGCTTTCTTT. It specifies CASRPLGAGNTEAFF.

This clone has just a few counts. The rearrangement links TRBV19 to TRBJ1-3; D remains unclear. V dropped 6 bases and J dropped 2 bases, with 5 bases sitting between them. CDR3 size: 12 residues. The germline CDR1 and CDR2 sequences are LNHDA and SQIVND (reference sequence). CDR3 sequence reads: CASRLAGNTIYF. The CDR3 coding sequence is TGTGCCAGTAGATTAGCTGGAAACACCATATATTTT.

This chain links TRBV10-2 with TRBJ2-3; 8 bases are a match to TRBD1. The CDR3 is 18 residues long. CDR1 and CDR2 (germline): WSHSY, SAAADI. V lost 1 base and J lost 1; bases outside the gene matches: 10. The CDR3 coding sequence is TGCGCCAGCAGTGAGTTCCTGACAGGGGTTGGGGGCACAGATACGCAGTATTTT. Translated: CASSEFLTGVGGTDTQYF.

This rearrangement joins TRBV7-2 to TRBJ2-7, with 7 bases lining up with TRBD2. Trimming removed 3 bases from V and 5 bases from J; junction bases left unmatched: 7. Per the germline V gene, CDR1 is SGHTA and CDR2 is FQGNSA. This CDR3 contains 14 residues. The CDR3 bases are TGTGCCAGCAGCTTCCGGCGGGAGAGCCACGAGCAGTACTTC. It encodes CASSFRRESHEQYF.

V gene TRBV3-1 (or the pseudogene TRBV3-2) combines with J gene TRBJ1-6; a possible D gene is TRBD1 (6 bases). CDR3 length: 16 residues. CDR1 LGHDT and CDR2 YNNKEL come from the germline V gene (reference sequence). V was cut by 0 bases and J by 10 bases, with 16 bases left in between. CDR3 in amino acids: CASSQDLQGLRSPLHF. In nucleotides, the CDR3 is TGTGCCAGCAGCCAAGATCTCCAGGGGCTCAGGTCACCCCTCCACTTT.

The V gene is TRBV25-1, the J gene TRBJ2-3; TRBD2 might be the D (5 bases). The V end lost 3 bases, the J end lost 5 bases, and 9 bases lay between the germline ends. The CDR3 extends over 13 amino acids. CDR1 and CDR2 (germline): MGHDK, SYGVNS. The DNA of the CDR3 is TGTGCCAGCAGTGACGGAGCGGTAGATACGCAGTATTTT. Protein product: CASSDGAVDTQYF.

This chain uses TRBV6-6 with TRBJ2-1, with D perhaps matching TRBD2 (5 bases). The CDR3 has 14 amino acids. The germline CDR1 and CDR2 sequences are MNHNY and SVGAGI (reference sequence). V lost 0 bases and J lost 10, with 13 bases in between. The DNA of the CDR3 is TGTGCCAGCAGTTACTCCCCTGAGGGTTGGGAGCAGTTCTTC. Translating gives CASSYSPEGWEQFF.

This clone was detected only once. The rearrangement uses TRBV5-1 and TRBJ2-3; 15 bases align to TRBD2. This CDR3 is built from 17 residues. Germline CDR1 and CDR2: SGHRS and YFSETQ. V trimming: 4 bases; J trimming: 4 bases; junction bases outside the gene matches: 7. CDR3 nucleotides: TGCGCCAGCAGCCTGGGACTAGCGGGAGGTTTTGCAGATACGCAGTATTTT. Protein product: CASSLGLAGGFADTQYF.

This clone has a handful of counts. The chain recombines TRBV5-1 with TRBJ2-3; the D is unclear. The CDR3 extends over 14 amino acids. The V end lost 4 bases, the J end lost 0 bases, and 9 bases lay between the germline ends. Germline V gene data show CDR1 as SGHRS and CDR2 as YFSETQ. CDR3 nucleotide sequence: TGCGCCAGCAGCCAGACATCTAGCACAGATACGCAGTATTTT. Amino acids: CASSQTSSTDTQYF.

The gene calls are TRBV12-3 or TRBV12-4 and TRBJ2-1; D is uncertain. There are 13 residues in the CDR3. The V end lost 3 bases, the J end lost 8 bases, and 11 bases lay between the germline ends. The CDR3 loop reads CASSLRLGYEQFF. The CDR3 nucleotides read TGTGCCAGCAGTTTGAGACTGGGTTATGAGCAGTTCTTC.

V and J are TRBV7-9 and TRBJ1-5, with D possibly matching TRBD1 (5 bases). Germline-derived CDR1 and CDR2 are SEHNR and FQNEAQ (reference sequence). Deletions cut 4 bases from V and 7 bases from J, with 14 bases between. The CDR3 totals 14 residues. This CDR3 is CASSYLDSSQPQHF. The CDR3 coding sequence is TGTGCCAGCAGCTATCTAGACAGTAGCCAGCCCCAGCATTTT.

This clone was counted only a few times. The chain is built from TRBV15 and TRBJ1-5; D not resolved. CDR1 is LNHNV, CDR2 YYDKDF, per germline (reference sequence). The CDR3 totals 15 residues. V lost 0 bases to trimming and J lost 4 bases, with 10 bases between them. The CDR3 is CATSRDRHLNQPQHF. In DNA form, the CDR3 reads TGTGCCACCAGCAGAGATCGACACCTGAATCAGCCCCAGCATTTT.

This chain joins TRBV11-3 and TRBJ2-3, with D maybe TRBD2 (5 bases). V dropped 6 bases and J dropped 6 bases, with 16 bases sitting between them. CDR1 is SGHNT and CDR2 is YENEEA in the germline V gene. This CDR3 has 14 amino acids. CDR3 sequence (DNA): TGTGCCAGCAGTCAGACTGTCGGGGTCGATACGCAGTATTTT. Translating gives CASSQTVGVDTQYF.

CDR3 nucleotide sequence: TGTGCCAGCAGCCGGACAGCGCAAGAGACCCAGTACTTC. It yields the protein CASSRTAQETQYF. This chain joins TRBV11-2 and TRBJ2-5, with a weak D call TRBD1 (6 bases). Germline CDR1 is SGHAT and CDR2 is FQNNGV. Trimming left V 5 bases short and J 2 bases short, with 9 bases between. CDR3 length equals 13 residues.

This clone showed up just once. The rearrangement joins TRBV14 to TRBJ2-7; TRBD1 matches 7 bases. Germline values: CDR1 SGHDN, CDR2 FVKESK. The J segment lost 6 bases and the V segment lost 2 bases, leaving 4 bases of the junction unmatched. The CDR3 has 13 amino acids. The CDR3 sequence is CASSQYYRGEQYF. CDR3 bases: TGTGCCAGCAGCCAATACTACAGGGGCGAGCAGTACTTC. The variable domain in full, completed from reference TRBV14 and TRBJ2-7, reads EAGVTQFPSHSVIEKGQTVTLRCDPISGHDNLYWYRRVMGKEIKFLLHFVKESKQDESGMPNNRFLAERTGGTYSTLKVQPAELEDSGVYFCASSQYYRGEQYFGPGTRLTVT.

This chain uses TRBV5-6 with TRBJ1-6; TRBD1 might be the D (5 bases). CDR1 and CDR2 from the germline V gene are SGHDT and YYEEEE. Trimming cost V 0 bases and J 4 bases, with 11 bases left between them. CDR3 length: 16 amino acids. The CDR3 reads CASSLGAGQYNSPLHF. CDR3 sequence (DNA): TGTGCCAGCAGCTTGGGAGCGGGGCAATATAATTCACCCCTCCACTTT.